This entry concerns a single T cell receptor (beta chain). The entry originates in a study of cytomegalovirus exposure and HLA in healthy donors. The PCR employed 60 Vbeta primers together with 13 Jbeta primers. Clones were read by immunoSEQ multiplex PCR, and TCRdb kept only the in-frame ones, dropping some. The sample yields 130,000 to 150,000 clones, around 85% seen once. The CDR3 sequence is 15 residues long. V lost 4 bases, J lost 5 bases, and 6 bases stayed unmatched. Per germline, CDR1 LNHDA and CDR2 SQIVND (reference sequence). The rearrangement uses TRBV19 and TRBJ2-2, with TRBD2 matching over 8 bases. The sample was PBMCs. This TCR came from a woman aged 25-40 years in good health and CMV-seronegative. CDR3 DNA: TGTGCCAGTAGTACCCCGGGAGGGAGGACCGGGGAGCTGTTTTTT. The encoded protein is CASSTPGGRTGELFF.